Sequencing of this TCR beta chain was carried out in a study of cytomegalovirus exposure and HLA in healthy donors. General study findings and limits: A later analysis reportedly found fewer N-insertions in an Asian-associated ancestry cluster than the roughly 730-donor mean. Through in vitro validation, three CMV-associated chains were shown to be specific for CMV antigens. When presence/absence was analysed, sequencing depth was taken to be roughly uniform across donors. With further analysis later on, most CMV-associated TCR beta chains appeared HLA-restricted.

Germline V gene lookup returns CDR1 MRHNA and CDR2 SNTAGT. Including both end residues, the CDR3 is 9 amino acids long. Primers for the PCR totalled 60 Vbeta and 13 Jbeta. Sequencing used immunoSEQ multiplex PCR; TCRdb keeps in-frame clones, though not all of them. The repertoire includes about 230,000 clones, 78% of them detected once, and 0.47% sits in the top ten. A word on this clone: Its antigen is unknown. The final CDR3 position lacks the conserved phenylalanine or tryptophan, pointing to a likely read error. The DNA is left out, because the CDR3 cannot be placed on it with certainty; the CDR3 is given as TCRdb lists it.

Material: PBMCs. The origin of this receptor is a boy younger than 18 in good health and CMV-seronegative. The chain uses TRBV6-4 and TRBJ1-5. The CDR3 spells CASGNTGGV.